This T cell receptor (beta chain) was obtained from a study of metastatic and nonmetastatic thyroid tumors. Study at large: Both malignant and benign thyroid patients supplied peripheral blood and tumor or nodule tissue samples, across which the repertoires of these patients were then compared.

This clone has only a few counts. The antigen is undetermined. A much larger clone lies one base from this, so it may be a read error. In the same sample, other DNA sequences code for this CDR3. Germline V CDR1 and CDR2: SGDLS, YYNGEE. Germline trimming cut 3 bases from V and 5 bases from J; bases unmatched to any gene: 11. The length of the CDR3 is 16 residues. Prior to thyroid surgery, none of the patients had received any treatment. Per the study methods: CDR3 differences across clinicopathological groups were used to build a distant-metastasis classifier for papillary thyroid cancer. MiXCR was used by TCRdb to re-call the PCR reads. The V and J calls shown here were made by TCRdb, not taken from the authors' results. The repertoire consists of 20,000 to 25,000 clones, with roughly 24% occurring once and the leading ten covering 6.4%. Study-level findings and limits: Patients with malignant thyroid tumors reportedly had significantly higher TCR beta diversity than those with benign nodules, in blood and tumor.

The TCR comes from a female donor with papillary thyroid cancer or a benign thyroid nodule (not recorded which). Some clones in this sample may be carry-over from other donors' samples. The J gene is TRBJ2-5, the V gene TRBV9; 9 bases are a match to TRBD2. Sequenced material: tumor tissue. CDR3 amino acids: CASSAGLAGFIETQYF. The CDR3 DNA is TGTGCCAGCAGCGCGGGACTAGCTGGATTCATCGAGACCCAGTACTTC.